This note documents a single TCR beta chain sequence. Its matching antigen is unknown. With 60 Vbeta and 13 Jbeta primers, the PCR was carried out. The protocol was immunoSEQ multiplex PCR, while the TCRdb copy is restricted to in-frame clones and leaves out a portion. The top ten clones hold around 2.5% of a sample with about 140,000 clones, approximately 80% of them seen once. V dropped 0 bases and J dropped 8; count of bases not matched to a gene: 6. CDR1 and CDR2 (germline): SGDLS, YYNGEE. This CDR3 is built from 15 residues. The source of the sample is a study of cytomegalovirus exposure and HLA in healthy donors. General study findings and limits: Researchers counted 150 to 200 TCR beta chains as cytomegalovirus-associated.

This TCR was recovered from a male donor in good health and CMV-seronegative. Sequences were obtained from PBMCs. The V call is TRBV9, the J call TRBJ2-1; TRBD2 agrees at 9 bases. The CDR3 coding sequence is TGTGCCAGCAGCGTAGAGGGGACTAGCCTACATGAGCAGTTCTTC. It translates to CASSVEGTSLHEQFF.